One sample yielded the 26 T cell receptor beta chains listed below, sequenced in a study of blood T cell repertoires in COVID-19. Measured with immunoSEQ multiplex PCR; TCRdb has only the in-frame clones, and not every one. Of roughly 240,000 clones in the sample, 65% to 90% were seen once. Sequencing was performed on PBMCs or T cells enriched from blood (not recorded which). Source of these receptors: a woman between 50 and 59 years old with acute COVID-19.

The chain links TRBV7-2 to TRBJ2-3, with D possibly matching TRBD1 (5 bases). The CDR3 sequence is 14 residues long. Trimming left V 2 bases short and J 0 bases short, with 6 bases between. Germline V gene sequence: CDR1 SGHTA, CDR2 FQGNSA. The CDR3 nucleotides are TGTGCCAGCAGCTTATACAGGAGCACAGATACGCAGTATTTT. Translating it yields CASSLYRSTDTQYF.

The V and J genes are TRBV19 and TRBJ1-2; TRBD1 might be the D (5 bases). Per the germline V gene, CDR1 is LNHDA and CDR2 is SQIVND (reference sequence). V lost 8 bases to trimming and J lost 2 bases, with 12 bases between them. The length of the CDR3 is 13 residues. Written as DNA, the CDR3 is TGTGCCAGTTCCCCCCAGGGAAACTATGGCTACACCTTC. Its translation is CASSPQGNYGYTF.

This clone occurred once. V is TRBV3-1 (or the pseudogene TRBV3-2) and J is TRBJ1-2; D is ambiguous. Trimming removed 8 bases at V and 4 bases at J, with 11 bases between. The V gene's germline CDR1 is LGHDT and CDR2 YNNKEL (reference sequence). CDR3 length: 12 amino acids. CDR3 in amino acids: CASQDGSYGYTF. DNA for the CDR3: TGTGCCAGCCAGGACGGGAGCTATGGCTACACCTTC.

This clone has a single count. CDR3 sequence: CATSRGQYQPQHF. The CDR3 DNA follows: TGTGCCACCAGCAGAGGACAGTATCAGCCCCAGCATTTT. V and J are TRBV15 and TRBJ1-5; the D gene is possibly TRBD1 (5 bases). Germline V gives CDR1 LNHNV, CDR2 YYDKDF (reference sequence). Trimming took off 1 base at V and 5 bases at J, with 6 bases between the two ends. The CDR3 extends over 13 amino acids.

The chain joins TRBV19 to TRBJ1-5; 9 bases map to TRBD1. The CDR3 length is 13 residues. J was trimmed by 7 bases and V by 6 bases; bases with no gene match: 4. Germline V CDR1 and CDR2: LNHDA, SQIVND (reference sequence). This chain's CDR3 is CASRGQGRQPQHF. CDR3 sequence (DNA): TGTGCCAGTAGAGGACAGGGGAGACAGCCCCAGCATTTT.

The rearrangement links TRBV7-9 to TRBJ1-2, with D tentatively TRBD1 (5 bases). CDR3 length: 18 amino acids. Looked up from germline, CDR1 is SEHNR and CDR2 is FQNEAQ (reference sequence). With 3 bases removed from V and 1 base from J, the gap between germline ends came to 21 bases. CDR3 loop: CASSFQGGTGRLNYGYTF. Written as DNA, the CDR3 is TGTGCCAGCAGCTTCCAAGGCGGCACAGGACGTCTTAACTATGGCTACACCTTC.

A few counts support this clone. V is TRBV4-3 and J is TRBJ1-4, with 8 bases identical to TRBD1. V gave up 4 bases and J gave up 3 bases; unmatched junction bases: 1. The germline V gene encodes CDR1 LGHNA and CDR2 YSLEER. The CDR3 extends over 14 amino acids. CDR3 nucleotides: TGCGCCAGCAGCCTGGGACAGGCTAATGAAAAACTGTTTTTT. Residues: CASSLGQANEKLFF.

This clone was counted a few times. This rearrangement joins TRBV12-5 to TRBJ2-2; possibly TRBD2 for D (5 bases). The CDR3 spans 15 residues. Germline loops: CDR1 LGHNT, CDR2 FRNRAP. V was pared by 5 bases and J by 5 bases, with 15 bases between. CDR3 loop: CASGMDQPGTGELFF. The DNA of the CDR3 is TGTGCTAGTGGTATGGACCAACCGGGGACCGGGGAGCTGTTTTTT.

The chain is built from TRBV19 and TRBJ1-4, with TRBD1 matching over 10 bases. Germline V CDR1 and CDR2: LNHDA, SQIVND (reference sequence). V lost 5 bases, J lost 7 bases, and 7 bases stayed unmatched. The CDR3 has 15 amino acids. CDR3 sequence: CASSLTGTGVEKLFF. The CDR3 DNA reads as TGTGCCAGTAGTTTGACCGGGACAGGGGTTGAAAAACTGTTTTTT. Full variable domain (remainder filled in from reference TRBV19 and TRBJ1-4): DGGITQSPKYLFRKEGQNVTLSCEQNLNHDAMYWYRQDPGQGLRLIYYSQIVNDFQKGDIAEGYSVSREKKESFPLTVTSAQKNPTAFYLCASSLTGTGVEKLFFGSGTQLSVL.

The J gene is TRBJ1-2, the V gene TRBV5-1; TRBD1 matches at 10 bases. The length of the CDR3 is 15 residues. The J segment lost 2 bases and the V segment lost 2 bases, leaving 3 bases of the junction unmatched. Germline V gene sequence: CDR1 SGHRS, CDR2 YFSETQ. CDR3 in DNA: TGCGCCAGCAGCTTATTGGGACAGGGGAACTATGGCTACACCTTC. Translated, it gives CASSLLGQGNYGYTF.

The chain uses TRBV5-1 and TRBJ2-5; 7 bases are a match to TRBD1. V lost 5 bases and J lost 2; bases outside the gene matches: 6. The CDR3 runs to 14 residues. From germline, CDR1 is SGHRS and CDR2 YFSETQ. The CDR3 nucleotides are TGCGCCAGCAGGCCGACAGGGATACAAGAGACCCAGTACTTC. Translated: CASRPTGIQETQYF.

The rearrangement uses TRBV4-3 and TRBJ1-3; D may be TRBD1 (5 bases). Per germline, CDR1 LGHNA and CDR2 YSLEER. The length of the CDR3 is 14 residues. V was cut by 4 bases and J by 0 bases, with 7 bases left in between. CDR3 residues: CASSPGGSGNTIYF. For the CDR3, the DNA is TGCGCCAGCAGCCCGGGGGGCTCTGGAAACACCATATATTTT.

With regard to this clone: This CDR3 is also generated by other DNA sequences in the sample. V and J are TRBV18 and TRBJ1-5, with unresolved D. Germline V gives CDR1 KGHSH, CDR2 LQKENI. V lost 1 base, J lost 1 base, and 5 bases lay in between. This CDR3 spans 14 amino acids. The CDR3 sequence is CASSPRRSNQPQHF. DNA for the CDR3: TGTGCCAGCTCACCACGGCGGAGCAATCAGCCCCAGCATTTT.

Here the CDR3 reads CSVKQGNYGYTF. CDR3 DNA: TGCAGCGTAAAACAGGGCAACTATGGCTACACCTTC. The chain recombines TRBV29-1 with TRBJ1-2; tentatively, D is TRBD1 (6 bases). Germline V gene data show CDR1 as SQVTM and CDR2 as ANQGSEA. The CDR3 is 12 amino acids. V gave up 6 bases and J gave up 2 bases, with 10 bases separating them.

V usage is TRBV30 and J usage is TRBJ1-2; D is unclear. With 0 bases removed from V and 1 base from J, the gap between germline ends came to 12 bases. Germline lookup yields CDR1 GTSNPN and CDR2 SVGIG (reference sequence). CDR3 size: 15 residues. For the CDR3, the DNA is TGTGCCTGGAGTGTTTTTTTCAGTCTTAACTATGGCTACACCTTC. Residues: CAWSVFFSLNYGYTF.

This clone was detected only a few times. The CDR3 DNA reads as TGTGCCAGCAGTACGAGGTGGAATGAAAAACTGTTTTTT. Protein: CASSTRWNEKLFF. V usage is TRBV7-6 and J usage is TRBJ1-4; D unresolved. The CDR3 is 13 residues long. CDR1 is SGHVS and CDR2 is FNYEAQ in the germline V gene. V lost 6 bases to trimming and J lost 5 bases, with 10 bases between them.

The J gene is TRBJ1-5, the V gene TRBV6-6, with D perhaps matching TRBD1 (5 bases). The CDR3 length is 14 residues. Deletions cut 7 bases from V and 2 bases from J, with 12 bases between. Looked up from germline, CDR1 is MNHNY and CDR2 is SVGAGI (reference sequence). The CDR3 nucleotides are TGTGCCAGCAACCTTGGAGGGGGCAATCAGCCCCAGCATTTT. Encoded protein: CASNLGGGNQPQHF.

The chain carries TRBV29-1 and TRBJ1-2; maybe TRBD1 (6 bases). CDR1 is SQVTM and CDR2 is ANQGSEA in the germline V gene. V lost 7 bases and J 2 bases, leaving 17 bases between the germline ends. This CDR3 contains 14 residues. In DNA, the CDR3 is TGCAGCGCGGGCACGTTAACAGGGAACTATGGCTACACCTTC. Translated: CSAGTLTGNYGYTF.

This rearrangement joins TRBV6-5 to TRBJ1-2, with a possible D match to TRBD1 (5 bases). The ends were cut back, 2 bases at V and 5 bases at J, with 12 bases in the middle. Germline values: CDR1 MNHEY, CDR2 SVGAGI. This CDR3 is 14 amino acids long. Written as DNA, the CDR3 is TGTGCCAGCAGTTACGTGGGGCCCCTTTATGGCTACACCTTC. Translation gives CASSYVGPLYGYTF.

This chain links TRBV4-3 with TRBJ1-2; no reliable D call. The germline gives CDR1 LGHNA, CDR2 YSLEER. This CDR3 spans 13 amino acids. Trimming pared 0 bases from V and 8 bases from J, leaving 10 bases between. The DNA for the CDR3 is TGCGCCAGCAGCCAAGAACCCCGAGAGGGCTACACCTTC. Protein product: CASSQEPREGYTF.

The chain couples TRBV4-3 to TRBJ1-1; 8 bases are shared with TRBD1. Germline values: CDR1 LGHNA, CDR2 YSLEER. The J segment lost 5 bases and the V segment lost 1 base, leaving 9 bases of the junction unmatched. The CDR3 consists of 16 residues. In nucleotides, the CDR3 is TGCGCCAGCAGCCAAGCAAGGCAGGGGGCCTGGACTGAAGCTTTCTTT. This encodes CASSQARQGAWTEAFF.

The chain employs TRBV7-2 and TRBJ2-7; 8 positions match TRBD2. Germline CDR1 SGHTA, CDR2 FQGNSA. The CDR3 is 15 amino acids. V shed 1 base, J shed 0 bases, and the junction held 2 bases outside the gene matches. The CDR3 coding sequence is TGTGCCAGCAGCTTAGAGCGGGGGTCCTCCTACGAGCAGTACTTC. The encoded protein is CASSLERGSSYEQYF.

The rearrangement links TRBV5-4 to TRBJ1-4; TRBD1 agrees at 8 bases. This CDR3 contains 16 residues. CDR1 is SGHNT and CDR2 is YYREEE in the germline V gene (reference sequence). Trimming took 1 base from V and 4 from J; bases not matched to a gene: 6. The CDR3 bases are TGTGCCAGCAGCTTGATTGGGACAGGAGATAATGAAAAACTGTTTTTT. Amino acid sequence: CASSLIGTGDNEKLFF.

This clone was detected only a few times. The chain joins TRBV7-2 to TRBJ1-6; 7 bases are shared with TRBD1. The V gene's germline CDR1 is SGHTA and CDR2 FQGNSA. V was pared by 5 bases and J by 8 bases, with 21 bases of the junction left unmatched. The CDR3 is made up of 19 amino acids. The CDR3: CASSPITSRTGSSHSPLHF. The CDR3 DNA sequence: TGTGCCAGCAGCCCAATCACCTCAAGGACAGGTAGTTCCCATTCACCCCTCCACTTT.

This sequence joins TRBV27 and TRBJ2-5; D gene unclear. The CDR3 sequence is 15 residues long. Trimming took off 7 bases at V and 5 bases at J, with 20 bases between the two ends. In germline, CDR1 is MNHEY, CDR2 SMNVEV (reference sequence). DNA of the CDR3: TGTGCCAGCACCACAACCCCGAACGCTCACGAGACCCAGTACTTC. It specifies CASTTTPNAHETQYF.

The chain links TRBV10-3 to TRBJ1-1; 8 bases line up with TRBD1. The J segment lost 1 base and the V segment lost 2 bases, leaving 6 bases of the junction unmatched. CDR1 and CDR2 (germline): ENHRY, SYGVKD. The CDR3 consists of 16 residues. The CDR3 nucleotides read TGTGCCATCAGTGAGATTCCCGGGACAGGGAACACTGAAGCTTTCTTT. Protein: CAISEIPGTGNTEAFF.